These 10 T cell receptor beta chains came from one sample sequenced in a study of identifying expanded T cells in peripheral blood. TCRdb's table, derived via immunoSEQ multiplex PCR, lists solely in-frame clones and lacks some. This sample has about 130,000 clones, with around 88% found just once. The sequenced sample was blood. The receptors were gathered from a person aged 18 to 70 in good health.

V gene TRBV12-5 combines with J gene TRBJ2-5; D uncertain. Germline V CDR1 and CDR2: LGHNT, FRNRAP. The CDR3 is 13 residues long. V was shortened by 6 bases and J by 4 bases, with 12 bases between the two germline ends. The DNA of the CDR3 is TGTGCTAGTGGGTCGGAACTAAGAGAGACCCAGTACTTC. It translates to CASGSELRETQYF.

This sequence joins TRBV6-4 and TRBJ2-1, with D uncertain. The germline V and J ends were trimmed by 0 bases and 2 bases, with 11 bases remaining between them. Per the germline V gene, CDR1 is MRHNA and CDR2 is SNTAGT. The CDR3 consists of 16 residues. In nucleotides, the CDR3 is TGTGCCAGCAGTGACTCGATTAGTCTAGCCTACAATGAGCAGTTCTTC. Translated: CASSDSISLAYNEQFF.

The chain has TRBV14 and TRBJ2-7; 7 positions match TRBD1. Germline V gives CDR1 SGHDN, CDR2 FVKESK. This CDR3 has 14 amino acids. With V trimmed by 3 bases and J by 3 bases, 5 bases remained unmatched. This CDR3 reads CASSQSPGGYEQYF. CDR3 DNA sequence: TGTGCCAGCAGCCAGAGTCCAGGGGGCTACGAGCAGTACTTC.

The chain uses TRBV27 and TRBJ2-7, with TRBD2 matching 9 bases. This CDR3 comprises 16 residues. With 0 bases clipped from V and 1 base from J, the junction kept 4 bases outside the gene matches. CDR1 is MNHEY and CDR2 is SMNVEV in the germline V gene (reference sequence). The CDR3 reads CASSLSWLAGSYEQYF. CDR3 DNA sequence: TGTGCCAGCAGTTTATCGTGGCTAGCGGGATCCTACGAGCAGTACTTC.

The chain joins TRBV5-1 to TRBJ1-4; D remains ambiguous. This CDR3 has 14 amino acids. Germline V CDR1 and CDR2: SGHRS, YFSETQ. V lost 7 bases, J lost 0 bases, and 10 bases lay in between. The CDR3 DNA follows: TGCGCCAGCCGGCGACAAACAACTAATGAAAAACTGTTTTTT. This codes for CASRRQTTNEKLFF.

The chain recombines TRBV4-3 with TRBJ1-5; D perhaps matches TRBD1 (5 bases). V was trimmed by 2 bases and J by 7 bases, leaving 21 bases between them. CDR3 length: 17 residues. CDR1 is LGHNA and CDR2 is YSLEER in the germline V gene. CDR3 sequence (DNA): TGCGCCAGCAGCCAACTACAGGTGGACCGGTCATGCCAGCCCCAGCATTTT. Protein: CASSQLQVDRSCQPQHF.

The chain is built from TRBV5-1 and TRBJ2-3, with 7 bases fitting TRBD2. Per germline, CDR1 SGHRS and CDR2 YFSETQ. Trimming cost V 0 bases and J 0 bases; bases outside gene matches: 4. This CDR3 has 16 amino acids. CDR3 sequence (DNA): TGCGCCAGCAGCTTGGCTAGCGGTTATAGCACAGATACGCAGTATTTT. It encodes CASSLASGYSTDTQYF.

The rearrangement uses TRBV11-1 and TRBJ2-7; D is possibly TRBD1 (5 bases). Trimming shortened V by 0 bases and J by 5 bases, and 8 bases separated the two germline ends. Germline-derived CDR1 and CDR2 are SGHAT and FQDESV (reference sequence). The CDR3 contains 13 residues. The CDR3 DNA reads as TGTGCCAGCAGCTTAGCAGGGGTGCACGAGCAGTACTTC. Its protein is CASSLAGVHEQYF.

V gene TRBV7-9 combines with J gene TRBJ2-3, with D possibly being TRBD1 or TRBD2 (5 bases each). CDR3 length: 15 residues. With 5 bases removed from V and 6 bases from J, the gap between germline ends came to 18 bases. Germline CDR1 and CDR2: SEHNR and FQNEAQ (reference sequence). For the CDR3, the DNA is TGTGCCAGCAGCCGACAAGGGACGACCGTCGATACGCAGTATTTT. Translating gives CASSRQGTTVDTQYF.

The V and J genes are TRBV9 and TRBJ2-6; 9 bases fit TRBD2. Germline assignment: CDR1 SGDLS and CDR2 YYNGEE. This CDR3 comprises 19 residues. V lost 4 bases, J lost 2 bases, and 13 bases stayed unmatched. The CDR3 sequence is CASSPRTSVGLAGANVLTF. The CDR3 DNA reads TGTGCCAGCAGCCCCAGGACTAGCGTTGGGCTAGCTGGGGCCAACGTCCTGACTTTC.